Listed below are T cell receptor beta chains from one sample, sequenced in a study of cytomegalovirus exposure and HLA in healthy donors. Using immunoSEQ multiplex PCR, the repertoire was profiled, and TCRdb retains in-frame clones only, with some absent. The top ten hold roughly 3% of the sample, which has over 110,000 clones, about 86% seen once. Sequencing used PBMCs. All receptors come from a man younger than 35 in good health and CMV-seronegative. CDR3s include the opening cysteine and the closing phenylalanine or tryptophan. D genes are given only for firm matches. Clone size is shown for a subset of rows, as once, few, many or a class of expanded clone.

few	TRBV28	-	TRBJ1-5	CASSSSGEVDQPQHF	TGTGCCAGCAGTTCTAGCGGGGAAGTGGATCAGCCCCAGCATTTT
few	TRBV11-2	-	TRBJ2-7	CASSWDSYEQYF	TGTGCCAGCAGCTGGGACTCATACGAGCAGTACTTC
-	TRBV6-5	TRBD1	TRBJ2-1	CASSLTGQGHNEQFF	TGTGCCAGCAGCCTTACGGGACAGGGCCACAATGAGCAGTTCTTC
-	TRBV28	TRBD1	TRBJ2-7	CASRSSIGTGDLYEQYF	TGTGCCAGCAGGTCCAGTATCGGGACAGGGGACCTGTACGAGCAGTACTTC
few	TRBV7-7	TRBD2	TRBJ2-2	CASSLGAGGSTGELFF	TGTGCCAGCAGCTTAGGGGCGGGAGGAAGCACCGGGGAGCTGTTTTTT
few	TRBV28	-	TRBJ1-1	CASSLQGIAEAFF	TGTGCCAGCAGTTTGCAGGGTATAGCTGAAGCTTTCTTT
-	TRBV7-9	TRBD2	TRBJ2-7	CASSSGLAGAGEQYF	TGTGCCAGCAGCTCAGGACTAGCGGGAGCTGGCGAGCAGTACTTC
-	TRBV10-1	TRBD2	TRBJ2-7	CASSARDYHEQYF	TGCGCCAGCAGTGCCCGGGACTACCACGAGCAGTACTTC
-	TRBV27	TRBD2	TRBJ2-1	CASSLTSGDDEQFF	TGTGCCAGCAGTTTGACTAGCGGCGACGACGAGCAGTTCTTC
-	TRBV11-2	TRBD1	TRBJ2-3	CASSSDRGHTQYF	TGTGCCAGCAGCTCGGACAGGGGACATACGCAGTATTTT
-	TRBV7-9	TRBD1	TRBJ2-4	CASSLNRGTRDIQYF	TGTGCCAGCAGCTTAAACAGGGGGACTCGGGACATTCAGTACTTC
few	TRBV2	-	TRBJ1-5	CASSENSGQPQHF	TGTGCCAGCAGTGAAAACTCGGGGCAGCCCCAGCATTTT
-	TRBV7-2	TRBD1	TRBJ1-2	CASSSGQARNYGYTF	TGTGCCAGCAGCTCCGGACAGGCCCGTAACTATGGCTACACCTTC
-	TRBV9	-	TRBJ2-1	CASSVGGGALNEQFF	TGTGCCAGCAGCGTAGGTGGCGGGGCGCTTAATGAGCAGTTCTTC
-	TRBV29-1	TRBD1	TRBJ1-5	CSVGGTGTQPQHF	TGCAGCGTTGGCGGGACAGGGACTCAGCCCCAGCATTTT
-	TRBV19	-	TRBJ1-4	CASTPTGRVEKLFF	TGTGCCAGTACCCCGACTGGGAGAGTAGAAAAACTGTTTTTT
-	TRBV7-6	TRBD2	TRBJ2-7	CASSFGGRESYEQYF	TGTGCCAGCAGCTTCGGCGGGAGGGAGTCCTACGAGCAGTACTTC
-	TRBV18	-	TRBJ2-7	CASSPSRESYEQYF	TGTGCCAGCTCACCATCCAGGGAATCCTACGAGCAGTACTTC
-	TRBV13	TRBD1	TRBJ2-5	CASSSATGPRQETQYF	TGTGCCAGCAGCTCTGCGACAGGGCCGAGACAAGAGACCCAGTACTTC
-	TRBV10-3	-	TRBJ1-2	CAISESQITGVDSIPIYGYTF	TGTGCCATCAGTGAGTCTCAAATAACCGGGGTGGACAGCATTCCTATCTATGGCTACACCTTC
-	TRBV29-1	TRBD2	TRBJ2-1	CSVEWGGRDDEQFF	TGCAGCGTTGAATGGGGGGGTAGGGACGATGAGCAGTTCTTC
few	TRBV5-8	-	TRBJ2-7	CASSPIHQGYEQYF	TGTGCCAGCAGCCCGATCCATCAGGGGTACGAGCAGTACTTC
-	TRBV11-2	-	TRBJ1-1	CASSFRQAGTEAFF	TGTGCCAGCAGCTTTCGACAGGCGGGCACTGAAGCTTTCTTT
once	TRBV19	TRBD1	TRBJ1-4	CASSMPSTGGVEKLFF	TGTGCCAGTAGTATGCCGTCCACAGGGGGAGTTGAAAAACTGTTTTTT
-	TRBV5-1	TRBD2	TRBJ2-1	CASSGGLGSVYNEQFF	TGCGCCAGCAGCGGGGGACTAGGGTCGGTCTACAATGAGCAGTTCTTC
-	TRBV7-2	TRBD1	TRBJ1-1	CASSPQGVRTEAFF	TGTGCCAGCAGCCCACAGGGGGTTCGCACTGAAGCTTTCTTT
-	TRBV6-5	-	TRBJ2-3	CATRPERATTDTQYF	TGTGCCACCAGACCCGAGCGGGCGACCACAGATACGCAGTATTTT
-	TRBV9	TRBD2	TRBJ2-2	CASSGGTSGTNTGELFF	TGTGCCAGCAGCGGGGGGACTAGCGGGACGAACACCGGGGAGCTGTTTTTT
-	TRBV2	-	TRBJ2-5	CASSEATALLETQYF	TGTGCCAGCAGTGAGGCGACAGCCTTACTAGAGACCCAGTACTTC
-	TRBV6-5	-	TRBJ2-1	CASSYSGGPYNEQFF	TGTGCCAGCAGTTACTCCGGGGGGCCCTACAATGAGCAGTTCTTC
-	TRBV7-9	TRBD1	TRBJ1-5	CASSMTGGNQPQHF	TGTGCCAGCAGCATGACAGGGGGCAATCAGCCCCAGCATTTT
-	TRBV5-1	-	TRBJ2-3	CASSLDPGGSGDTQYF	TGCGCCAGCAGCTTGGATCCGGGGGGCTCTGGGGATACGCAGTATTTT
-	TRBV4-1	-	TRBJ1-3	CASSQAISGGNTIYF	TGCGCCAGCAGCCAGGCTATAAGCGGTGGAAACACCATATATTTT
-	TRBV5-1	-	TRBJ2-1	CASSSLTSNYEQFF	TGCGCCAGCAGCTCGCTGACTAGTAACTATGAGCAGTTCTTC
-	TRBV15	-	TRBJ1-5	CATSNSPGQGLWPQHF	TGTGCCACCAGCAACTCCCCGGGACAAGGGTTGTGGCCCCAGCATTTT
few	TRBV28	-	TRBJ2-1	CASTSLNEQFF	TGTGCCAGCACCTCACTCAATGAGCAGTTCTTC
-	TRBV28	-	TRBJ1-5	CASSFRRQPYSNQPQHF	TGTGCCAGCAGTTTTCGGCGGCAGCCCTATAGCAATCAGCCCCAGCATTTT
-	TRBV6-5	TRBD2	TRBJ2-1	CASSYRSGGGQNEQFF	TGTGCCAGCAGTTACAGGTCCGGGGGGGGCCAGAATGAGCAGTTCTTC
-	TRBV9	-	TRBJ2-7	CASSVGSDSYEQYF	TGTGCCAGCAGCGTAGGGTCAGACTCCTACGAGCAGTACTTC
-	TRBV7-6	-	TRBJ2-7	CASSIAGTGEHYEQYF	TGTGCCAGCAGCATAGCCGGAACAGGAGAACATTACGAGCAGTACTTC
-	TRBV5-1	-	TRBJ2-1	CASSLAAGNYNEQFF	TGCGCCAGCAGCTTGGCCGCAGGGAACTACAATGAGCAGTTCTTC